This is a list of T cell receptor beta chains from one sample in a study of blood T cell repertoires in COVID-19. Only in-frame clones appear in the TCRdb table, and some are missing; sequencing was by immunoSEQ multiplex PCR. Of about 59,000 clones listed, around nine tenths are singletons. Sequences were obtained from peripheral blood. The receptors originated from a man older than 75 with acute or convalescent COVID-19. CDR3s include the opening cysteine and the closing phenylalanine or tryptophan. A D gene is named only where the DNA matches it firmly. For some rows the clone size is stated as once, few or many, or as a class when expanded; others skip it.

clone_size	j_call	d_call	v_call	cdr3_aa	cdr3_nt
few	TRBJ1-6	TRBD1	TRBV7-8	CASSPQGRGPDSPLHF	TGTGCCAGCAGCCCGCAGGGCAGGGGGCCCGATTCACCCCTCCACTTT
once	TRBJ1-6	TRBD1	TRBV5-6	CASSTTGTGTIGALHF	TGTGCCAGCAGCACTACCGGGACAGGGACTATCGGGGCCCTCCACTTT
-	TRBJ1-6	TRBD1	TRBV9	CASSVDRGNSPLHF	TGTGCCAGCAGCGTAGACAGGGGGAATTCACCCCTCCACTTT
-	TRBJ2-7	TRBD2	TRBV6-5	CASKRTSGYEQYF	TGTGCCAGCAAGAGGACTAGCGGCTACGAGCAGTACTTC
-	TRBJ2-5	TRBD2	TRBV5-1	CASRLAGYQETQYF	TGCGCCAGTCGACTAGCGGGATACCAAGAGACCCAGTACTTC
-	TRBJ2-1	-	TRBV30	CAWSGYNEQFF	TGTGCCTGGTCCGGGTACAATGAGCAGTTCTTC
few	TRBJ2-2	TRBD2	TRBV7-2	CAAGGADTGELFF	TGTGCCGCGGGGGGGGCCGACACCGGGGAGCTGTTTTTT
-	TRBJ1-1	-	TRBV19	CASSTGGQNTEAFF	TGTGCCAGTAGTACGGGTGGACAGAACACTGAAGCTTTCTTT
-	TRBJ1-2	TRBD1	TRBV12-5	CASGSPRTGATF	TGTGCTAGTGGTTCACCCCGGACAGGGGCCACCTTC
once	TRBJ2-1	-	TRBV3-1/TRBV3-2	CASSQDGGGPFISSYNEQFF	TGTGCCAGCAGCCAAGATGGCGGGGGCCCCTTTATTAGCTCCTACAATGAGCAGTTCTTC
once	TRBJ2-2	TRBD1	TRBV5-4	CASSQNRGNTGELFF	TGTGCCAGCAGTCAAAACAGGGGTAACACCGGGGAGCTGTTTTTT
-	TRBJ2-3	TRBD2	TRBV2	CASSEGLAGRFSTDTQYF	TGTGCCAGCAGTGAGGGACTAGCGGGGCGTTTTAGCACAGATACGCAGTATTTT
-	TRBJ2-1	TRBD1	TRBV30	CAWSRTGTSSYNEQFF	TGTGCCTGGAGCCGGACAGGGACAAGCTCCTACAATGAGCAGTTCTTC
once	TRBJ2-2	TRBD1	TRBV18	CASSPRGTGIDGELFF	TGTGCCAGCTCACCACGGGGGACAGGGATCGACGGGGAGCTGTTTTTT
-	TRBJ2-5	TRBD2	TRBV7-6	CASSLGLAGAQETQYF	TGTGCCAGCAGCTTAGGGCTAGCGGGGGCCCAAGAGACCCAGTACTTC
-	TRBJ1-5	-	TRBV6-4	CASSEQQGPHQPQHF	TGTGCCAGCAGTGAACAACAGGGCCCCCATCAGCCCCAGCATTTT
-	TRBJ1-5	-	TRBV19	CASSPRTDNSNQPQHF	TGTGCCAGTAGTCCCAGGACAGATAATAGCAATCAGCCCCAGCATTTT
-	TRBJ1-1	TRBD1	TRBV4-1	CASSQGQGGATEAFF	TGCGCCAGCAGCCAAGGGCAGGGGGGAGCCACTGAAGCTTTCTTT
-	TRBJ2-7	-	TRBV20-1	CSASSGRGSSYEQYF	TGCAGTGCTAGTTCCGGGAGAGGAAGCTCCTACGAGCAGTACTTC
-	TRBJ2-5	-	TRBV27	CASSPGPQVQETQYF	TGTGCCAGCAGTCCCGGACCACAGGTTCAAGAGACCCAGTACTTC
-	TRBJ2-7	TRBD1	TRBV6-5	CASLKDRVFDEQYF	TGTGCCAGTCTGAAGGACAGGGTATTCGACGAGCAGTACTTC
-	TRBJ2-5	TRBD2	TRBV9	CASSVGLAAQETQYF	TGTGCCAGCAGCGTCGGACTAGCGGCTCAAGAGACCCAGTACTTC
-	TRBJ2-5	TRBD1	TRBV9	CASSLRTGLQETQYF	TGTGCCAGCAGCCTCCGGACAGGGTTACAAGAGACCCAGTACTTC
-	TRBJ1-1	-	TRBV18	CASSPDNWNTEAFF	TGTGCCAGCTCACCAGATAACTGGAACACTGAAGCTTTCTTT
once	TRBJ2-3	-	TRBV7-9	CASSLDWDSTDTQYF	TGTGCCAGCAGCTTAGACTGGGACTCCACAGATACGCAGTATTTT
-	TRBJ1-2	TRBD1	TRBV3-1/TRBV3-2	CASSQRTGSYGYTF	TGTGCCAGCAGCCAAAGGACAGGGTCCTATGGCTACACCTTC
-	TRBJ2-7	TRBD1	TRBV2	CASRGTGVYEQYF	TGTGCCAGCAGAGGGACAGGAGTTTACGAGCAGTACTTC
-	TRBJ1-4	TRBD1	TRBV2	CASSEATAGGSGKLFF	TGTGCCAGCAGTGAAGCGACGGCAGGGGGCTCGGGGAAACTGTTTTTT
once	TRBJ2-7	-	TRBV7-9	CASSLAGREAYEQYF	TGTGCCAGCAGCTTAGCGGGCAGGGAGGCCTACGAGCAGTACTTC
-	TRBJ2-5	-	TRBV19	CASSNGTSRRETQYF	TGTGCCAGTAGCAACGGGACATCCCGGCGGGAGACCCAGTACTTC
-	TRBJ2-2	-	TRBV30	CAWRQGWGELFF	TGTGCCTGGAGACAGGGTTGGGGGGAGCTGTTTTTT
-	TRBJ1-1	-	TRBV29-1	CSVSPHRPEAFF	TGCAGCGTTTCTCCCCACAGACCTGAAGCTTTCTTT
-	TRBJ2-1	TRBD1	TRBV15	CATSRGGQGLNEQFF	TGTGCCACCAGCAGAGGGGGACAGGGGTTGAATGAGCAGTTCTTC
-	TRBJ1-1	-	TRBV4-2	CASSLTRQDTEAFF	TGTGCCAGCAGCCTAACAAGACAGGACACTGAAGCTTTCTTT
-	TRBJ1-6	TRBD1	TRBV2	CASKDRGLENSPLHF	TGTGCCAGCAAGGACAGGGGGCTTGAGAATTCACCCCTCCACTTT
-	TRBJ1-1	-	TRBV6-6	CASTIGGRDTEAFF	TGTGCCAGCACCATCGGGGGGAGGGACACTGAAGCTTTCTTT
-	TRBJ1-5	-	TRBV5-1	CASSLGAGDQPQHF	TGCGCCAGCAGCTTGGGGGCGGGGGATCAGCCCCAGCATTTT
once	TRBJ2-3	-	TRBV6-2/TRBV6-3	CASSNRGDTQYF	TGTGCCAGCAGTAACCGGGGAGATACGCAGTATTTT
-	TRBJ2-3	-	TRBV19	CASRPQSNTDTQYF	TGTGCCAGTAGGCCACAGAGCAACACAGATACGCAGTATTTT
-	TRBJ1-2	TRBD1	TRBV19	CASCDRGFSGYTF	TGTGCCAGTTGTGACAGGGGATTCTCTGGCTACACCTTC
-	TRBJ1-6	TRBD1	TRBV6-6	CASSPQTGTYNSPLHF	TGTGCCAGCAGTCCCCAGACAGGGACCTATAATTCACCCCTCCACTTT
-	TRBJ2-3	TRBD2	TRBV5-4	CASSPPGTRVGDTQYF	TGTGCCAGCAGCCCCCCGGGGACTAGGGTTGGGGATACGCAGTATTTT
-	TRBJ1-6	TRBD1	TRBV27	CASSLLTGTADSPLHF	TGTGCCAGCAGTTTATTAACCGGGACAGCAGATTCACCCCTCCACTTT
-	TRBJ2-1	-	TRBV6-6	CASSPTGSWNEQFF	TGTGCCAGCAGTCCCACCGGGTCGTGGAATGAGCAGTTCTTC
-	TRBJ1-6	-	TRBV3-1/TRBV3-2	CASSQGGFNNSPLHF	TGTGCCAGCAGCCAAGGAGGGTTCAATAATTCACCCCTCCACTTT
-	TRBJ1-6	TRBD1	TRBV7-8	CASSLTDRGYSPLHF	TGTGCCAGCAGCTTAACTGACAGGGGATATTCACCCCTCCACTTT
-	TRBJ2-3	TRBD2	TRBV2	CASSEMRGGQDTQYF	TGTGCCAGCAGTGAGATGCGGGGGGGCCAAGATACGCAGTATTTT
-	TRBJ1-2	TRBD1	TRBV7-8	CASSPRSNRGDPSGYTF	TGTGCCAGCAGCCCCCGTTCCAACAGGGGCGATCCCTCCGGCTACACCTTC
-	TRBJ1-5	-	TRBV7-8	CASSRNRENQPQHF	TGTGCCAGCAGCAGGAACAGGGAGAATCAGCCCCAGCATTTT
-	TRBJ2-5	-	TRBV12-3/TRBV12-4	CASSRQIQETQYF	TGTGCCAGCAGTCGACAAATCCAAGAGACCCAGTACTTC
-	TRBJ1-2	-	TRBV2	CASSEARGRAGYTF	TGTGCCAGCAGTGAAGCGCGGGGCAGGGCTGGCTACACCTTC
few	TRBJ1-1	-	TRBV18	CASSPTGGNTEAFF	TGTGCCAGCTCCCCCACGGGGGGGAACACTGAAGCTTTCTTT
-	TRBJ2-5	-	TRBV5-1	CASSNGALGGETQYF	TGCGCCAGCAGCAACGGGGCCCTAGGGGGAGAGACCCAGTACTTC